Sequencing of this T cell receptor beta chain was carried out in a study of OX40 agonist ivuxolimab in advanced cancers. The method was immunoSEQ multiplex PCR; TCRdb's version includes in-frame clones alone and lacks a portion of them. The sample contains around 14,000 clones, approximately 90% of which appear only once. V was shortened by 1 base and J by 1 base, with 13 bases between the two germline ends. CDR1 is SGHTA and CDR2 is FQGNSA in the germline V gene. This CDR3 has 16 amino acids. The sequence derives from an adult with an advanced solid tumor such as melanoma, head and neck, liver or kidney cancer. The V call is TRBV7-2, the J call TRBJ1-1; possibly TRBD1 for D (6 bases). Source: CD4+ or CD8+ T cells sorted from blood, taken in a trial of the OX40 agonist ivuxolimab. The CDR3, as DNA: TGTGCCAGCAGCTTAGATACGGGACACCGGAACACTGAAGCTTTCTTT. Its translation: CASSLDTGHRNTEAFF.